A single sample gave rise to the 10 T cell receptor beta chains below, sequenced in a study of identical twins. TCRdb ran MiXCR on the 5' RACE reads and lists one entry per CDR3 protein. The sample lists fewer than 650,000 distinct CDR3 sequences, around a tenth occurring once. These data were likewise used in another study, on yellow fever vaccine responses in identical twins.

The material sequenced was PBMCs. The source of these receptors is a woman younger than 30 in good health.

This clonotype was observed many times. The J gene is TRBJ2-7, the V gene TRBV12-3 or TRBV12-4; 12 bases are a match to TRBD1. The CDR3 sequence is 14 residues long. The trim removed 6 bases at V and 7 bases at J, leaving 7 bases unmatched. The CDR3: CASSRGQGAGEQYF. CDR3 nucleotides: TGTGCCAGCAGCCGGGGACAGGGGGCAGGGGAGCAGTACTTC.

V and J are TRBV3-1 and TRBJ2-3, with D tentatively TRBD2 (6 bases). Germline V lookup: CDR1 LGHDT, CDR2 YNNKEL (reference sequence). Trimming shortened V by 3 bases and J by 0 bases, and 13 bases separated the two germline ends. This CDR3 has 16 residues. CDR3 amino acids: CASSHQSGTSTDTQYF. CDR3 nucleotides: TGTGCCAGCAGCCATCAATCCGGGACTAGCACAGATACGCAGTATTTT.

J is TRBJ2-1 and V is TRBV7-9, with 8 bases identical to TRBD1. The V gene end was trimmed by 5 bases and the J gene end by 0 bases; junction bases not matched to a gene: 6. Germline CDR1 and CDR2: SEHNR and FQNEAQ (reference sequence). The CDR3 covers 16 residues. For the CDR3, the DNA is TGTGCCAGCAGCCCTCGGACAGGGCGCTCCTACAATGAGCAGTTCTTC. It encodes CASSPRTGRSYNEQFF. Based on the CDR3 plus reference TRBV7-9 and TRBJ2-1, the full variable domain is DTGVSQNPRHKITKRGQNVTFRCDPISEHNRLYWYRQTLGQGPEFLTYFQNEAQLEKSRLLSDRFSAERPKGSFSTLEIQRTEQGDSAMYLCASSPRTGRSYNEQFFGPGTRLTVL.

This clonotype was counted a few times. The chain couples TRBV27 to TRBJ2-3; D may be TRBD2 (6 bases). The germline V gene has CDR1 MNHEY and CDR2 SMNVEV (reference sequence). The V and J ends lost 5 bases and 5 bases respectively, with 23 bases between them. CDR3 size: 17 residues. The chain's CDR3 is CASSQSPSVQGRDTQYF. In DNA, the CDR3 is TGTGCCAGCAGTCAATCGCCTAGCGTCCAAGGGAGAGATACGCAGTATTTT.

DNA of the CDR3: TGCGCCAGCAGCCAAGAACAGGGGTGGGAAGGCTACACCTTC. It is translated as CASSQEQGWEGYTF. The chain joins TRBV4-1 to TRBJ1-2; TRBD1 agrees at 7 bases. With 0 bases clipped from V and 8 bases from J, the junction kept 6 bases outside the gene matches. Germline values: CDR1 MGHRA, CDR2 YSYEKL. This CDR3 has 14 residues.

This chain connects TRBV5-1 to TRBJ2-5; a weak D match, TRBD2 (5 bases). Per germline, CDR1 SGHRS and CDR2 YFSETQ. The CDR3 spans 13 residues. V gave up 5 bases and J gave up 0 bases, with 8 bases separating them. The CDR3 region has the DNA TGCGCCAGCAGACTAGGAGACCAAGAGACCCAGTACTTC. It yields the protein CASRLGDQETQYF.

This clonotype has only a few counts. The chain employs TRBV6-5 and TRBJ1-6; D uncertain. This CDR3 comprises 12 residues. CDR1 is MNHEY, CDR2 SVGAGI, per germline. V was pared by 8 bases and J by 7 bases, with 9 bases between. This CDR3 reads CASGKGNSPLHF. The CDR3 DNA follows: TGTGCCAGCGGAAAGGGCAATTCACCCCTCCACTTT.

This clonotype was recorded at least ten times. J is TRBJ2-5 and V is TRBV3-1, with TRBD1 as a possible D gene (5 bases). Germline V gene data show CDR1 as LGHDT and CDR2 as YNNKEL (reference sequence). Trimming took off 1 base at V and 3 bases at J, with 12 bases between the two ends. This CDR3 region has 15 residues. Written as DNA, the CDR3 is TGTGCCAGCAGCCAAGTAAACAGGCCCGAAGAGACCCAGTACTTC. It is translated as CASSQVNRPEETQYF.

This clonotype was seen repeatedly, ten times or more. The chain recombines TRBV5-1 with TRBJ2-1, with 14 bases that match TRBD2. Germline trimming cut 4 bases from V and 6 bases from J; bases unmatched to any gene: 6. Germline CDR1 reads SGHRS; CDR2 reads YFSETQ. This CDR3 is 16 amino acids long. The CDR3 nucleotides read TGCGCCAGCAGCCAAAAAGGACTAGCGGGAGGCAATGAGCAGTTCTTC. As protein: CASSQKGLAGGNEQFF.

In this sample, this clonotype turned up many times. This is likely a read error, given that the CDR3 carries no conserved phenylalanine or tryptophan at its end. No DNA is shown, since the ends of the CDR3 on it are uncertain; the CDR3 is the one TCRdb lists. The V call is TRBV9, the J call TRBJ1-1; the table's D call, TRBD1, was not checked against the DNA. Germline V CDR1 and CDR2: SGDLS, YYNGEE. The CDR3 adds up to 13 amino acids, both ends counted. The CDR3 region is CARGQGAGTLRVR.